This TCR beta chain originates from a study of shared clonotypes between healthy human individuals. The data were produced by immunoSEQ multiplex PCR, yet TCRdb's version contains in-frame clones alone and is incomplete. This sample has approximately 2.1 million clones; 85% to 95% occur once, and the top ten carry about 0.39%. For this clone: Other nucleotide sequences from this sample produce the same CDR3.

The origin of this receptor is a man between 18 and 29 years old in good health. Some clones in this sample may be carry-over from other donors' samples. The material sequenced was naive CD4+ T cells from PBMCs. Subset defined: CD45RA+ positively selected.

The CDR3 reads CASSYSGGDYEQYF. The CDR3 nucleotides are TGTGCCAGCAGTTACTCAGGCGGGGACTACGAGCAGTACTTC. The chain joins TRBV6-5 to TRBJ2-7, with D possibly being TRBD2 (6 bases). V shed 0 bases and J shed 3 bases, with 9 bases lying between them. This CDR3 region has 14 residues. Germline CDR1 MNHEY, CDR2 SVGAGI.